The source of this TCR beta chain is a study of brain T cells in children with intractable seizures. Per the germline V gene, CDR1 is KGHSH and CDR2 is LQKENI. Trimming left V 3 bases short and J 6 bases short, with 12 bases between. This CDR3 is built from 14 residues. TCRdb's table, derived via immunoSEQ multiplex PCR, lists solely in-frame clones and lacks some. This sample has 75,000 to 80,000 clones, with approximately 94% found just once. Study-wide points: Only CDR3 sequence similarity suggested viral specificity, without known HCMV serostatus.

Note on this clone: Its specificity is unknown.

Sequenced here: peripheral blood, sampled at surgery. This sequence originates from a boy younger than two with tuberous sclerosis and intractable seizures. The chain couples TRBV18 to TRBJ2-4; D perhaps matches TRBD2 (5 bases). In nucleotides, the CDR3 is TGTGCCAGCTCACCGAACGGGGATGGAAACATTCAGTACTTC. Protein: CASSPNGDGNIQYF.